This TCR beta chain emerged from a study of blood T cell repertoires in COVID-19. Background on the study: Specimens from acute and convalescent COVID-19 originated in the United States, Italy and Spain. From T cells, B-cell-depleted T cells, or PBMCs came the material, which was cDNA or gDNA.

Clones were read by immunoSEQ multiplex PCR, and TCRdb kept only the in-frame ones, dropping some. Here the sample spans under 200,000 clones, roughly 84% being singletons. From germline, CDR1 is MDHEN and CDR2 SYDVKM. V dropped 5 bases and J dropped 0; count of bases not matched to a gene: 4. There are 15 residues in the CDR3. This TCR derives from a human donor in a cohort sampled during active COVID-19. Sequencing input: peripheral blood. The chain employs TRBV28 and TRBJ2-7, with 10 nucleotides matching TRBD1. CDR3 sequence: CASSAGQGPSYEQYF. The CDR3 bases are TGTGCCAGCAGTGCGGGACAGGGGCCCTCCTACGAGCAGTACTTC.